The TCR beta chain under discussion was sequenced for a study of human thymus T cells. Study-wide findings and caveats: Related work showed strongly overlapping thymic repertoires across unrelated individuals.

Note on this clone: Antigen specificity is unknown.

Resections from corrective heart surgery provided thymus tissue. Congenital heart defects were the reason for the corrective surgery that the donors, healthy Finnish infants, were having. V lost 2 bases, J lost 2 bases, and 25 bases lay in between. This CDR3 has 20 residues. Germline-derived CDR1 and CDR2 are LNHDA and SQIVND (reference sequence). TCRdb's copy holds only in-frame clones and misses some; the assay was immunoSEQ multiplex PCR. The profile shows about 78,000 clones, just over 95% of them singletons. This chain uses TRBV19 with TRBJ2-4; TRBD1 is a possible D gene (6 bases). The TCR comes from a boy younger than two with a congenital heart defect but otherwise immunologically healthy. Sequenced material: thymus tissue. The CDR3 DNA reads TGTGCCAGTAGTATATGGGCCTCGCCTGACAGGAGCGAGTCCAAAAACATTCAGTACTTC. Protein product: CASSIWASPDRSESKNIQYF.